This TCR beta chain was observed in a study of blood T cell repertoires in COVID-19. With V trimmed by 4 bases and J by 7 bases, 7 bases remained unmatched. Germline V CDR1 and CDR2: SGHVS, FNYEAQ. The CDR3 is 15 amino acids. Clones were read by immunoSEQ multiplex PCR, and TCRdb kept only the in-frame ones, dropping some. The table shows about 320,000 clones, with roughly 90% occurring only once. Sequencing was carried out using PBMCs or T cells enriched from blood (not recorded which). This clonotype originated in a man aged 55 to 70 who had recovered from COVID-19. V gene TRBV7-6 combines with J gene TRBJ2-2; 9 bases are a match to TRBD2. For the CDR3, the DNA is TGTGCCAGCAGCTCGACTAGCGGTTGGGTCGGGGAGCTGTTTTTT. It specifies CASSSTSGWVGELFF. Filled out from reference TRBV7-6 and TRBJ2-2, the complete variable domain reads GAGVSQSPRYKVTKRGQDVALRCDPISGHVSLYWYRQALGQGPEFLTYFNYEAQQDKSGLPNDRFSAERPEGSISTLTIQRTEQRDSAMYRCASSSTSGWVGELFFGEGSRLTVL.